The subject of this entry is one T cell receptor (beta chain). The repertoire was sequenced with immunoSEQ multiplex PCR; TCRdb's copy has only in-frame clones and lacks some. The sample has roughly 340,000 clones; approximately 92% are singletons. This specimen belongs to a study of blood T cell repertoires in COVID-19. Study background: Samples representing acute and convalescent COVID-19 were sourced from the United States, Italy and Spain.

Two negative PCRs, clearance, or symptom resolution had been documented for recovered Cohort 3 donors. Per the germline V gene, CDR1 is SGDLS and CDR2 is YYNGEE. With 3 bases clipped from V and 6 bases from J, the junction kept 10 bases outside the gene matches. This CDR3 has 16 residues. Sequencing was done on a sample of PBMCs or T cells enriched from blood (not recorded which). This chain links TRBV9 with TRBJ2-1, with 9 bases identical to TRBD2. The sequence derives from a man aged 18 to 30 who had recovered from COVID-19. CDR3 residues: CASSEKGLARSNEQFF. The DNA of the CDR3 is TGTGCCAGCAGCGAGAAAGGACTAGCGCGCAGCAATGAGCAGTTCTTC.